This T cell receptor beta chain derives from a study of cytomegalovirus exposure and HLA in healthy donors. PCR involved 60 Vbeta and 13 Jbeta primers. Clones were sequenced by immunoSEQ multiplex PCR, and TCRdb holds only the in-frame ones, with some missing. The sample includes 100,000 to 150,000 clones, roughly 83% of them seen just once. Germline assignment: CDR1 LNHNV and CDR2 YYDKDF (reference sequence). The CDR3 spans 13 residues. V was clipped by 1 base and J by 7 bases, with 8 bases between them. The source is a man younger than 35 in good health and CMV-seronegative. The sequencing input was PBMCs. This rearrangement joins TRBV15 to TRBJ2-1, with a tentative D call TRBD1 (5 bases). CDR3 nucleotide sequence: TGTGCCACCAGCAGAGGGCAGGGAAATGAGCAGTTCTTC. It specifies CATSRGQGNEQFF.